The present T cell receptor (beta chain) was sequenced within a study of blood T cell repertoires in COVID-19. Study information: Acute and convalescent COVID-19 samples came from the United States, Italy and Spain. T cells, B-cell-depleted T cells, or PBMCs supplied cDNA or gDNA.

In the original processing: Scientists estimated how many nucleated cells there were by amplifying reference gene primers. Clones were sequenced by immunoSEQ multiplex PCR, and TCRdb holds only the in-frame ones, with some missing. V, J and clone size were drawn from that table, and D and trimming were deduced from the DNA. This repertoire shows 30,000 to 35,000 clones, 75% to 80% found once; its top ten account for roughly 16%. V lost 6 bases and J 3 bases, leaving 11 bases between the germline ends. The CDR3 has 13 residues. The V gene's germline CDR1 is PRHDT and CDR2 FYEKMQ (reference sequence). The sequenced material came from peripheral blood. The rearrangement links TRBV13 to TRBJ1-2, with D unresolved. The receptor's source is a human donor in a cohort sampled during active COVID-19. The CDR3 DNA follows: TGTGCCAGCAGGGGTGGGAGGGACTATGGCTACACCTTC. Its protein product is CASRGGRDYGYTF.